The source of this T cell receptor beta chain is a study of molecular identifiers for immune sequencing clone quantification. The germline V gene has CDR1 MGHRA and CDR2 YSYEKL. The CDR3 runs 19 residues. The V segment lost 1 base and the J segment 3 bases; nucleotides outside the gene matches: 5. Overall study results and limits: One cell's worth of spiked Jurkat TCR RNA was reportedly detectable among approximately 980,000 naive cells. Whereas naive cells kept under 1% of molecules in clones above 20 RNA copies, such clones held over 97% in effectors.

This clonotype was counted a few times. Its matching antigen is unknown. The bulk TCR libraries were made with methods described before and with listed TCR primers. Each CDR3 protein is one row after TCRdb ran MiXCR on the PCR reads. The sample contains about half a million distinct CDR3 sequences, around 23% of which appear only once. Sorting was used to obtain naive CD8 T cells (CD8+CD4-CCR7+CD45RA+). V gene TRBV4-1 combines with J gene TRBJ2-2; 16 nucleotides agree with TRBD2. Sequencing input: naive CD8+ T cells from blood, with Jurkat cell RNA spiked in. Noted subset: FACS-sorted CD8+CD4-CCR7+CD45RA+ naive T cells. This TCR came from a human donor in good health. Some libraries in this study had Jurkat cell RNA spiked in. DNA for the CDR3: TGCGCCAGCAGCCAAGCCGGGACTAGCGGGAGGGAAGACACCGGGGAGCTGTTTTTT. Its protein product is CASSQAGTSGREDTGELFF.